The 29 T cell receptor beta chains presented below share a single source sample, sequenced in a study of CD8 T cells in Susac syndrome. RNA in amounts of roughly 0.45 to 1 ug was reverse transcribed with random hexamers. TCRdb independently ran MiXCR on the immunoSEQ multiplex PCR reads; one entry per CDR3 protein. The table records under 200,000 distinct CDR3 sequences, about 95% of them present only once. Sequencing used CD8+ T cells from PBMCs. Receptors originate from a human donor with multiple sclerosis.

The gene calls are TRBV15 and TRBJ2-3; D remains unclear. The CDR3 consists of 14 residues. Germline lookup yields CDR1 LNHNV and CDR2 YYDKDF (reference sequence). Deletions cut 4 bases from V and 2 bases from J, with 10 bases between. CDR3 protein: CATSIDKSTDTQYF. The CDR3 DNA reads as TGTGCCACCAGCATTGACAAGTCCACAGATACGCAGTATTTT. Together with reference TRBV15 and TRBJ2-3, the CDR3 gives the full variable domain: DAMVIQNPRYQVTQFGKPVTLSCSQTLNHNVMYWYQQKSSQAPKLLFHYYDKDFNNEADTPDNFQSRRPNTSFCFLDIRSPGLGDTAMYLCATSIDKSTDTQYFGPGTRLTVL.

This clonotype was observed once. V usage is TRBV7-3 and J usage is TRBJ2-7, with 10 positions matching TRBD1. V lost 5 bases, J lost 5 bases, and 6 bases stayed unmatched. The V gene's germline CDR1 is SGHTA and CDR2 FQGTGA. CDR3 length: 14 amino acids. The CDR3 DNA reads TGTGCCAGCAGCCAATCGGGGACAGGGGACGAGCAGTACTTC. This translates into CASSQSGTGDEQYF. Filled out from reference TRBV7-3 and TRBJ2-7, the complete variable domain reads GAGVSQTPSNKVTEKGKYVELRCDPISGHTALYWYRQSLGQGPEFLIYFQGTGAADDSGLPNDRFFAVRPEGSVSTLKIQRTERGDSAVYLCASSQSGTGDEQYFGPGTRLTVT.

The chain is built from TRBV5-6 and TRBJ2-7, with 10 bases that match TRBD2. The CDR3 covers 15 residues. The J segment lost 2 bases and the V segment lost 4 bases, leaving 6 bases of the junction unmatched. Germline lookup yields CDR1 SGHDT and CDR2 YYEEEE. The CDR3 DNA is TGTGCCAGCAGCACACCTAGCGGGGGTCCCTACGAGCAGTACTTC. Residues: CASSTPSGGPYEQYF.

The chain joins TRBV25-1 to TRBJ1-3, with D unclear. The V and J ends lost 2 bases and 7 bases respectively, with 3 bases between them. Germline V gene data show CDR1 as MGHDK and CDR2 as SYGVNS. CDR3 length equals 11 residues. The CDR3 nucleotides are TGTGCCAGCAGTGAACGGAACACCATATATTTT. Amino acids: CASSERNTIYF. The complete variable domain, with remaining parts taken from reference TRBV25-1 and TRBJ1-3, reads EADIYQTPRYLVIGTGKKITLECSQTMGHDKMYWYQQDPGMELHLIHYSYGVNSTEKGDLSSESTVSRIRTEHFPLTLESARPSHTSQYLCASSERNTIYFGEGSWLTVV.

J is TRBJ1-1 and V is TRBV7-9; D gene uncertain. Trimming removed 1 base at V and 5 bases at J, with 5 bases between. The CDR3 sequence is 12 residues long. CDR1 and CDR2 from the germline V gene are SEHNR and FQNEAQ (reference sequence). The CDR3 bases are TGTGCCAGCAGCTTAGTATGGACTGAAGCTTTCTTT. Its protein product is CASSLVWTEAFF.

This sequence joins TRBV28 and TRBJ1-1; possibly TRBD1 for D (5 bases). This CDR3 contains 13 residues. CDR1 and CDR2 from the germline V gene are MDHEN and SYDVKM. V was clipped by 2 bases and J by 5 bases, with 9 bases between them. Here the CDR3 DNA reads TGTGCCAGCAGTTTAGGGGGGTGGACTGAAGCTTTCTTT. This encodes CASSLGGWTEAFF.

The CDR3 DNA follows: TGTGCCAGCAGCGCGAGCCGGGATCAACTCTATGGCTACACCTTC. This sequence encodes CASSASRDQLYGYTF. The chain combines TRBV7-9 with TRBJ1-2; D is uncertain. V shed 5 bases and J shed 4 bases, with 17 bases lying between them. Per the germline V gene, CDR1 is SEHNR and CDR2 is FQNEAQ (reference sequence). CDR3 length equals 15 residues.

The CDR3 region has the DNA TGTGCCAGCAGTAAAGTGGCTGGGCTAGCGAACACAGATACGCAGTATTTT. Encoded protein: CASSKVAGLANTDTQYF. The rearrangement uses TRBV6-4 and TRBJ2-3, with D possibly TRBD2 on 6 matching bases. Germline V gene sequence: CDR1 MRHNA, CDR2 SNTAGT. The ends were cut back, 5 bases at V and 2 bases at J, with 20 bases in the middle. This CDR3 has 17 amino acids.

The chain is built from TRBV19 and TRBJ1-2, with D possibly matching TRBD1 (5 bases). V was pared by 8 bases and J by 8 bases, with 12 bases between. The CDR3 is 11 amino acids. Germline-derived CDR1 and CDR2 are LNHDA and SQIVND (reference sequence). CDR3 amino acids: CASAGSGGYTF. DNA of the CDR3: TGTGCCAGTGCAGGGTCCGGGGGCTACACCTTC.

The count of this clonotype is one. The chain uses TRBV11-1 and TRBJ2-7; D perhaps matches TRBD1 (6 bases). The germline gives CDR1 SGHAT, CDR2 FQDESV (reference sequence). CDR3 size: 18 residues. V was clipped by 3 bases and J by 2 bases, with 23 bases between them. CDR3 residues: CASSFITPSRWGPYEQYF. The CDR3 DNA reads as TGTGCCAGCAGCTTCATCACCCCTTCGCGTTGGGGGCCCTACGAGCAGTACTTC.

V gene TRBV30 combines with J gene TRBJ2-3, with 11 bases lining up with TRBD2. The germline V gene has CDR1 GTSNPN and CDR2 SVGIG (reference sequence). This CDR3 is 15 amino acids long. J was trimmed by 0 bases and V by 5 bases; bases with no gene match: 4. This CDR3 is CAWDLAGGSTDTQYF. The DNA of the CDR3 is TGTGCCTGGGATCTAGCGGGGGGAAGCACAGATACGCAGTATTTT.

The V and J genes are TRBV9 and TRBJ1-2; no clear D. Trimming shortened V by 4 bases and J by 8 bases, and 9 bases separated the two germline ends. Per the germline V gene, CDR1 is SGDLS and CDR2 is YYNGEE. The CDR3 covers 11 residues. The CDR3 region has the DNA TGTGCCAGCAGCAGGGTAAACGGCTACACCTTC. This translates into CASSRVNGYTF.

The chain employs TRBV9 and TRBJ2-7; D is ambiguous. The CDR3 is made up of 15 amino acids. Deletions cut 0 bases from V and 0 bases from J, with 10 bases between. Germline-derived CDR1 and CDR2 are SGDLS and YYNGEE. CDR3: CASSVEGLSSYEQYF. The CDR3 DNA reads as TGTGCCAGCAGCGTAGAAGGCCTGAGCTCCTACGAGCAGTACTTC.

This chain uses TRBV4-1 with TRBJ2-5, with D possibly being TRBD2 (6 bases). Germline CDR1 MGHRA, CDR2 YSYEKL. This CDR3 comprises 15 residues. With 0 bases removed from V and 4 bases from J, the gap between germline ends came to 12 bases. The CDR3 nucleotides read TGCGCCAGCAGCCAAGATGCACTAGCTGCAGAGACCCAGTACTTC. It specifies CASSQDALAAETQYF.

The genes are TRBV5-4 and TRBJ2-1, with TRBD1 matching 8 bases. In germline, CDR1 is SGHNT, CDR2 YYREEE (reference sequence). The CDR3 loop spans 14 amino acids. Trimming took 4 bases from V and 3 from J; bases not matched to a gene: 3. The CDR3 DNA reads TGTGCCAGCAGCAAGGACAGGGACTACAATGAGCAGTTCTTC. This encodes CASSKDRDYNEQFF.

The rearrangement joins TRBV12-3 or TRBV12-4 to TRBJ2-7; D gene uncertain. The CDR3 spans 14 residues. V shed 3 bases and J shed 3 bases, with 12 bases lying between them. The CDR3 DNA sequence: TGTGCCAGCAGTTTTTCCGGGCGTCTCTACGAGCAGTACTTC. Translation gives CASSFSGRLYEQYF.

The chain carries TRBV20-1 and TRBJ2-5; 7 bases fit TRBD2. CDR1 is DFQATT and CDR2 is SNEGSKA in the germline V gene (reference sequence). With 6 bases clipped from V and 4 bases from J, the junction kept 14 bases outside the gene matches. The CDR3 loop spans 15 amino acids. CDR3 bases: TGCAGTGCCGCCCCCCCTACTAGCGCAAGAGAGACCCAGTACTTC. Protein product: CSAAPPTSARETQYF.

This clonotype was picked up one time. The V gene is TRBV30, the J gene TRBJ2-5, with 7 bases matching TRBD1. Germline values: CDR1 GTSNPN, CDR2 SVGIG (reference sequence). This CDR3 region has 15 residues. J gave up 3 bases and V 2 bases, and 9 bases lay outside the gene matches. The CDR3 loop reads CAWSHSGTVKETQYF. CDR3 DNA: TGTGCCTGGAGTCATTCCGGGACAGTGAAAGAGACCCAGTACTTC. Complete variable domain (other parts from reference TRBV30 and TRBJ2-5): SQTIHQWPATLVQPVGSPLSLECTVEGTSNPNLYWYRQAAGRGLQLLFYSVGIGQISSEVPQNLSASRPQDRQFILSSKKLLLSDSGFYLCAWSHSGTVKETQYFGPGTRLLVL.

The J gene is TRBJ1-2, the V gene TRBV5-6, with D uncertain. This CDR3 spans 13 amino acids. Trimming stripped 4 bases from V and 8 bases from J, with 15 bases between. CDR1 is SGHDT and CDR2 is YYEEEE in the germline V gene. The CDR3 spells CASSPISSWGYTF. DNA for the CDR3: TGTGCCAGCAGCCCCATAAGTTCGTGGGGCTACACCTTC.

V is TRBV5-1 and J is TRBJ2-2; no definite D call. Germline V gene lookup returns CDR1 SGHRS and CDR2 YFSETQ. The CDR3 has 13 residues. V lost 2 bases to trimming and J lost 2 bases, with 4 bases between them. CDR3 sequence (DNA): TGCGCCAGCAGCTTAGATAACACCGGGGAGCTGTTTTTT. Encoded protein: CASSLDNTGELFF. Together with reference TRBV5-1 and TRBJ2-2, the CDR3 gives the full variable domain: KAGVTQTPRYLIKTRGQQVTLSCSPISGHRSVSWYQQTPGQGLQFLFEYFSETQRNKGNFPGRFSGRQFSNSRSEMNVSTLELGDSALYLCASSLDNTGELFFGEGSRLTVL.

This chain connects TRBV5-1 to TRBJ2-6; 9 positions match TRBD2. The V gene end was trimmed by 0 bases and the J gene end by 0 bases; junction bases not matched to a gene: 10. CDR1 and CDR2 from the germline V gene are SGHRS and YFSETQ. The CDR3 runs 20 residues. The CDR3 protein is CASSLAGLAGLSSGANVLTF. CDR3 nucleotides: TGCGCCAGCAGCTTGGCCGGGCTAGCGGGGTTGAGCTCTGGGGCCAACGTCCTGACTTTC.

In DNA, the CDR3 is TGTGCCAGCAGCCAAGACCCCCCCGTTAGCACAGATACGCAGTATTTT. It encodes CASSQDPPVSTDTQYF. V usage is TRBV4-2 and J usage is TRBJ2-3; D gene ambiguous. V lost 0 bases and J lost 0, with 10 bases in between. This CDR3 has 16 amino acids. The germline V gene has CDR1 LGHNA and CDR2 YNFKEQ.

The chain couples TRBV23-1 to TRBJ2-2, with D possibly matching TRBD1 (6 bases). TRBV23-1 is noted as an ORF with a role that remains uncertain. The germline V and J ends were trimmed by 8 bases and 2 bases, with 27 bases remaining between them. The CDR3 runs 19 residues. The CDR3 reads CASQGRRVPKFSNTGELFF. Here the CDR3 DNA reads TGCGCCAGCCAGGGGCGACGGGTCCCGAAATTCTCCAACACCGGGGAGCTGTTTTTT.

This clonotype turned up a few times. The chain uses TRBV6-1 and TRBJ2-4, with a possible D match to TRBD2 (6 bases). The CDR3 runs 13 residues. V dropped 6 bases and J dropped 8 bases, with 14 bases sitting between them. Germline values: CDR1 MNHNS, CDR2 SASEGT. The DNA for the CDR3 is TGTGCCAGCAGCCAATCGCGGGGAGACATTCAGTACTTC. Translating gives CASSQSRGDIQYF.

The rearrangement links TRBV3-1 to TRBJ2-5, with D perhaps assigned TRBD1 or TRBD2 (5 bases each). Germline loops: CDR1 LGHDT, CDR2 YNNKEL (reference sequence). Trimming took off 4 bases at V and 5 bases at J, with 17 bases between the two ends. The CDR3 length is 15 residues. For the CDR3, the DNA is TGTGCCAGCAGCCCCGAACTCGGGGCGTGGGAGACCCAGTACTTC. Translation gives CASSPELGAWETQYF.

This clonotype was seen a few times. The V and J genes are TRBV7-2 and TRBJ2-3; 7 bases align to TRBD2. Germline-derived CDR1 and CDR2 are SGHTA and FQGNSA. Trimming removed 2 bases from V and 1 base from J; junction bases left unmatched: 0. There are 14 residues in the CDR3. The CDR3 nucleotides read TGTGCCAGCAGCTTACTAGCGGGCACAGATACGCAGTATTTT. Translation gives CASSLLAGTDTQYF.

V is TRBV25-1 and J is TRBJ1-2; 7 bases are a match to TRBD1. V lost 8 bases to trimming and J lost 9 bases; unmatched junction nucleotides: 6. The CDR3 runs 11 residues. CDR1 and CDR2 from the germline V gene are MGHDK and SYGVNS. The CDR3 region has the DNA TGTGCCAGCCGGGACAGTGCTAGCTACACCTTC. It yields the protein CASRDSASYTF.

The J gene is TRBJ2-1, the V gene TRBV9; 9 bases fit TRBD2. V shed 1 base, J shed 4 bases, and the junction held 6 bases outside the gene matches. Germline V gives CDR1 SGDLS, CDR2 YYNGEE. The CDR3 is made up of 16 amino acids. The CDR3 sequence is CASSVLSSGIYNEQFF. For the CDR3, the DNA is TGTGCCAGCAGCGTACTTTCTAGCGGGATTTACAATGAGCAGTTCTTC.

The chain combines TRBV20-1 with TRBJ1-5; D call uncertain. V lost 0 bases and J lost 6, with 9 bases in between. The CDR3 sequence is 13 residues long. Per the germline V gene, CDR1 is DFQATT and CDR2 is SNEGSKA (reference sequence). Written as DNA, the CDR3 is TGCAGTGCTAGAGATCTCGGGTCTCAGCCCCAGCATTTT. It codes for CSARDLGSQPQHF.